One TCR beta chain is described in this entry. One end of the junction varies from germline; a read error may be responsible. Both subsets, CD45RA+ naive and CD45RA-negative memory, were split from the CD4+ cells. Several immunoSEQ 96-well plates shared each subset's DNA, each plate a replicate. Repertoires were generated with immunoSEQ multiplex PCR, while TCRdb's copy carries only in-frame clones and drops some. Seen here are some 2,100,000 clones, almost 96% observed once, and the top ten hold more than 0.1%. The data belong to a study of shared clonotypes between healthy human individuals. About the study: Per donor, three plates held CD4 naive cells, three held CD4 memory, two held CD8 naive and one held CD8 memory.

The CDR3 loop spans 15 amino acids. Looked up from germline, CDR1 is SSHAT and CDR2 is FNYEAQ (reference sequence). The specimen sequenced was naive CD4+ T cells sorted from blood. Subset defined: CD45RA+ positively selected. The V and J genes are TRBV7-7 and TRBJ2-2; maybe TRBD2 (5 bases). The receptor was isolated from a man aged 18 to 29 in good health. Here the CDR3 reads CASSSSSYMAGELFF. DNA of the CDR3: TGTGCTAGCAGCTCGTCTAGCTATATGGCCGGGGAGCTGTTTTTT.